This TCR beta chain emerged from a study of CD8 T cells in Susac syndrome. As concerns this clonotype: Its antigen is as yet unknown.

RNA totalling about 0.45 to 1 ug underwent reverse transcription with random hexamers. TCRdb ran MiXCR on the immunoSEQ multiplex PCR reads and lists one entry per CDR3 protein. Of around 190,000 distinct CDR3 sequences in the sample, 90% to 95% were seen once. FACS was used to enrich TEMRA cells, whereas the CD8+ and CD4+ T cells were obtained by negative isolation. Study results and caveats: CD4+ T cell repertoires in Susac syndrome exhibited no evidence of clonal expansion.

Germline trimming cut 2 bases from V and 0 bases from J; bases unmatched to any gene: 3. The CDR3 extends over 17 amino acids. Germline V gene data show CDR1 as MNHEY and CDR2 as SMNVEV (reference sequence). The clonotype comes from a human donor with Susac syndrome. The specimen sequenced was CD4+ T cells from PBMCs. The chain recombines TRBV27 with TRBJ1-6, with 8 positions matching TRBD1. The CDR3 loop is CASSLGGQASYNSPLHF. CDR3 coding DNA: TGTGCCAGCAGTTTAGGGGGACAGGCCTCCTATAATTCACCCCTCCACTTT.